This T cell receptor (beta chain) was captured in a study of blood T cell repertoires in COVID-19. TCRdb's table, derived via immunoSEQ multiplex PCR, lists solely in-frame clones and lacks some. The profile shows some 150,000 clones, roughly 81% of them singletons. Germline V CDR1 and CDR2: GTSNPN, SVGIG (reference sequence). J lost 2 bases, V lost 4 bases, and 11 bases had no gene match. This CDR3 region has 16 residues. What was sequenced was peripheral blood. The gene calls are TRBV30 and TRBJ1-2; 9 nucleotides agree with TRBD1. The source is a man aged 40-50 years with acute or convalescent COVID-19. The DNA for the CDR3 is TGTGCCTGGATCCCCGGGACAGGGATTTGGAACTATGGCTACACCTTC. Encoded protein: CAWIPGTGIWNYGYTF.